This TCR beta chain was recorded in a study of T cells in Graves' hyperthyroidism and ophthalmopathy (dated by TCRdb to between 2018 and 2021). A note on the overall study: Peripheral blood samples were taken at the time of initial diagnosis, prior to any treatment. To identify TCR V-J signatures that set the groups apart, the researchers used a discovery cohort of more than 95 patients, made up of 40 to 45 with Graves' ophthalmopathy and 57 with stable Graves' hyperthyroidism. Prospective prediction of ophthalmopathy was tested in an independent validation cohort consisting of roughly 19 hyperthyroidism patients and more than 15 patients who later progressed to ophthalmopathy. The 100 discovery patients were randomly split 7:3 into training and test sets. The study also compared thyroid tissue and blood T-cell repertoires from more than 5 Graves' hyperthyroidism patients. After sampling, hyperthyroidism patients received methimazole starting at 30 mg daily, and ophthalmopathy patients received high-dose intravenous methylprednisolone. TCR Vbeta CDR3 sequencing of 120 to 150 peripheral blood samples (43 ophthalmopathy, 75 hyperthyroidism and approximately 17 progressor patients) is reported in the paper. General findings and caveats noted by the study authors: Most expanded thyroid clonotypes (frequency above 0.001) were also detected in blood, suggesting blood repertoires may reflect thyroid immune responses. Sample size was not statistically predetermined, and investigators were not blinded to group allocation. In validation, progression to ophthalmopathy was predicted by the model with 70.59% sensitivity and 72% to 85% specificity, a median of approximately 6.5 months before onset. A model built on a 13 V-J signature distinguished ophthalmopathy from stable hyperthyroidism, reaching about 88% sensitivity and around 81% specificity in cross-validation and 80%/75% in testing.

Moderately to severely active disease, a Clinical Activity Score of at least 3, a NOSPECS grade of at least 4, and a duration under 3 months were present in ophthalmopathy patients. Patients with uncontrolled infections, other autoimmune diseases, pregnancy or lactation were excluded. Diagnoses were based on clinical symptoms, serum thyroxine and TRAb, thyroid ultrasound and orbital computed tomography. PBMCs were isolated from 10 ml of fresh peripheral blood by Ficoll-Paque density gradient centrifugation. Total RNA was extracted with Trizol reagent, and quality was checked on an Agilent 2100 Bioanalyzer. The TCR beta CDR3 regions were amplified from RNA transcripts. A first-round RT-PCR of the TCR CDR3 used the HTBI primer set with the Qiagen OneStep RT-PCR kit. Libraries were constructed in a second round of multiplex PCR, after which size selection and purification were carried out. Libraries were sequenced paired-end with 100 bp reads on an Illumina HiSeq2000. The original pipeline was this. SOAPnuke was used to process the raw data, with reads discarded if the reads contained adapters or uncalled bases, had a mean Phred below 15, or lacked an exact constant-primer or identifier match. COPE v1.2.5 was used to merge the high-quality paired reads, and each unique nucleotide sequence was defined as a clonotype. Clonotypes were aligned to IMGT TRBV, TRBD and TRBJ reference segments using MiTCR v1.1. The analysis was restricted to V-J combinations with a frequency above 0.0001, which together covered 99.2% of the repertoires. The TCS score was defined as F50 (clonal expansion) divided by E x V (chaos), with BLOSUM62-based TCRdist calculated between CDR3 peptides within each V-J. Welch's t-statistics and random forest reduced around 510 V-J features to 13, which were used in a naive Bayes classifier (R e1071). Through fastp at Q25 and MiXCR, TCRdb rebuilt clones from the public reads, retaining in-frame beta chains. Records with the same CDR3 protein are collapsed into one entry carrying the most frequent genes and DNA. The V and J calls shown here were made by TCRdb, not taken from the authors' results. This sample is represented by about 500,000 distinct CDR3 sequences; about 15% of them were singletons. 25% to 35% of the sample rests with the top ten.

The CDR3 sequence holds 15 residues, the cysteine and phenylalanine included. Only CDR3 DNA is held: 45 bases, read in frame from base 1. Unmatched junction bases come to 4, with V trimmed by 5 bases and J by 1 base. Reading the germline V gene gives CDR1 MDHEN and CDR2 SYDVKM. This clonotype has ten or more counts. The target of this receptor is not known. The record has no base qualities; no much larger clone is one base away. The chain links TRBV28 with TRBJ2-3; 9 nucleotides in the junction match TRBD2. Material for sequencing was blood. This TCR derives from a young woman with Graves' ophthalmopathy. The DNA sequence reads TGTGCCAGCAGTACGTGGACTAGCGGCACAGATACGCAGTATTTT. This encodes CASSTWTSGTDTQYF.